The rows below give T cell receptor beta chains drawn from one sample of a study of TIL therapy for anti-PD-1-resistant metastatic lung cancer. Assay: immunoSEQ multiplex PCR; the TCRdb copy retains only in-frame clones and omits some. Of over 20,000 clones detected, around 78% appear once; the ten largest clones hold roughly 7%. This specimen was blood, taken at baseline. These receptors all come from a person between 25 and 79 years old with non-small cell lung cancer. The CDR3 runs from the conserved cysteine through the conserved F or W. D genes are given only for firm matches. Not every row has a clone size; where given, it reads once, few, many or a size class.

j_gene,d_gene,v_gene,len,abundance,CDR3nt,CDR3aa
TRBJ1-6,-,TRBV6-1,14,few,TGTGCCAGCACCGAAGCGGTAGGAGTTTCACCCCTCCACTTT,CASTEAVGVSPLHF
TRBJ2-1,TRBD2,TRBV7-9,19,-,TGTGCCAGCAGCCCCTCGGGGACTAGCGGGACAGGGAGTTACAATGAGCAGTTCTTC,CASSPSGTSGTGSYNEQFF
TRBJ2-7,-,TRBV19,13,few,TGTGCCAGTAGGGACGGCCCCTCCTACGAGCAGTACTTC,CASRDGPSYEQYF
TRBJ2-1,TRBD2,TRBV11-1,16,-,TGTGCCAGCAGCCCAGGACTAGCGGGGGCCAACAATGAGCAGTTCTTC,CASSPGLAGANNEQFF
TRBJ1-1,-,TRBV20-1,8,-,TGCAGTGCTAGGGGAGATTTGTTT,CSARGDLF
TRBJ1-5,-,TRBV6-1,15,-,TGTGCCAGCAGTGAAGCGGGGAGGGGAGGACAGCCCCAGCATTTT,CASSEAGRGGQPQHF
TRBJ1-1,-,TRBV5-1,16,-,TGCGCCAGCAGCCCCGGCCTTAAGTCTATGAACACTGAAGCTTTCTTT,CASSPGLKSMNTEAFF
TRBJ2-7,-,TRBV29-1,15,few,TGCAGCGTCCAGCCCCGGGAGACCAACTCCTACGAGCAGTACTTC,CSVQPRETNSYEQYF
TRBJ2-3,TRBD1,TRBV5-8,12,-,TGTGCCAGCAGCTCCGGGACAGGGGGACAGTATTTT,CASSSGTGGQYF
TRBJ2-5,-,TRBV28,15,-,TGTGCCAGCAGCCAAACTATAGGGCTTCAAGAGACCCAGTACTTC,CASSQTIGLQETQYF
TRBJ2-3,TRBD2,TRBV27,15,-,TGTGCCAGCAGCAATCTAGCGGGGGTTCCAGATACGCAGTATTTT,CASSNLAGVPDTQYF
TRBJ2-1,TRBD2,TRBV28,12,-,TGTGCCAGCAGTTTATTGCCTAGCGGGAGGATCTTC,CASSLLPSGRIF
TRBJ1-5,TRBD1,TRBV6-1,14,few,TGTGCCAGCAGCTGGACAGGGGGCAATCAGCCCCAGCATTTT,CASSWTGGNQPQHF
TRBJ2-1,-,TRBV19,15,once,TGTGCCAGTAGTATCGTTGCTAGACTATACAATGAGCAGTTCTTC,CASSIVARLYNEQFF
TRBJ2-7,-,TRBV19,13,medium-sized,TGTGCCAGTAGGGACAGAGGGGTCGACGAGCAGTACTTC,CASRDRGVDEQYF
TRBJ1-2,-,TRBV5-1,12,-,TGCGCCAGCAGCTTGGTAGGGGTCGGCTACACCTTC,CASSLVGVGYTF
TRBJ2-1,TRBD2,TRBV19,14,-,TGTGCCAGTAGTATTGGGACTAGCAGGCTTGAGCAGTTCTTC,CASSIGTSRLEQFF
TRBJ2-1,TRBD1,TRBV7-2,15,-,TGTGCCAGCAGCAAGGGACAGGGGGCCCTCAATGAGCAGTTCTTC,CASSKGQGALNEQFF
TRBJ2-7,TRBD2,TRBV5-4,16,-,TGTGCCAGCAGCTTAGAACCGGGACTAGCGACCGACGAGCAGTACTTC,CASSLEPGLATDEQYF
TRBJ2-1,TRBD1,TRBV19,14,-,TGTGCCAGTAAATCAACCGGGACAGGTAGTAAGCAGTTCTTC,CASKSTGTGSKQFF
TRBJ1-5,TRBD1,TRBV10-1,21,-,TGCGCCAGCAGTGAGTCGGTAAGGGGGCACTTGTTGGAGATTAGCAATCAGCCCCAGCATTTT,CASSESVRGHLLEISNQPQHF
TRBJ1-2,-,TRBV7-2,14,-,TGTGCCAGCAGCCAGACAGGACCCAACTATGGCTACACCTTC,CASSQTGPNYGYTF
TRBJ2-7,TRBD2,TRBV28,19,few,TGTGCCAGCAGTCAGCGACTAGCGGGACCCGTTGGTTGGAGATACGAGCAGTACTTC,CASSQRLAGPVGWRYEQYF
TRBJ2-7,-,TRBV6-6,11,few,TGTGCCAGCAGTTACTCAAACGAGCAGTACTTC,CASSYSNEQYF
TRBJ2-7,-,TRBV19,17,few,TGTGCCAGTAGTATAATTGTGGGCGGAGGGAGCTCCTACGAGCAGTACTTC,CASSIIVGGGSSYEQYF
TRBJ1-2,TRBD1,TRBV19,12,-,TGTGCCAGTAGTGAACAGGGGTTTGGCTACACCTTC,CASSEQGFGYTF
TRBJ2-1,TRBD2,TRBV9,18,-,TGTGCCAGCAGCGTAGCTCTTCGGGAGACTAGCGGGGACAATGAGCAGTTCTTC,CASSVALRETSGDNEQFF
TRBJ2-2,-,TRBV18,14,-,TGTGCCAGTTTCTTGGCGAGCGACACCGGGGAGCTGTTTTTT,CASFLASDTGELFF
TRBJ1-3,-,TRBV10-3,15,once,TGTGCCACACAGGACGCACGTCGTACTGGAAACACCATATATTTT,CATQDARRTGNTIYF
TRBJ2-3,-,TRBV9,16,-,TGTGCCAGCAGCCCCGGAGGGGGGCCGGGCACAGATACGCAGTATTTT,CASSPGGGPGTDTQYF
TRBJ2-3,-,TRBV5-5,16,-,TGTGCCAGCAGCAACCACGGTGCCAGCAACACAGATACGCAGTATTTT,CASSNHGASNTDTQYF
TRBJ1-1,-,TRBV6-6,12,-,TGTGCCAGCTCCGTCAGGGCCACTGAAGCTTTCTTT,CASSVRATEAFF
TRBJ2-7,TRBD1,TRBV28,14,-,TGTGCCGCGGATCCGGGACAGGGAATCTACGAGCAGTACTTC,CAADPGQGIYEQYF
TRBJ1-2,TRBD1,TRBV25-1,14,few,TGTGCCAGCAGTGAACCTCGACAGGGCTATGGCTACACCTTC,CASSEPRQGYGYTF
TRBJ2-4,-,TRBV28,18,-,TGTGCCAGCAGTTTCCTTAGTTTGAGAGTCACAGCCAAAAACATTCAGTACTTC,CASSFLSLRVTAKNIQYF
TRBJ1-5,-,TRBV28,15,-,TGTGCCAGTCGGGCGGACCTATATAGCAATCAGCCCCAGCATTTT,CASRADLYSNQPQHF
TRBJ2-3,TRBD2,TRBV10-2,15,-,TGCGCCAGCAGTGGACTAGCGGGGATCACAGATACGCAGTATTTT,CASSGLAGITDTQYF
TRBJ2-2,-,TRBV4-2,16,-,TGTGCCAGCAGCCAAGATTGGCAGGTAGACACCGGGGAGCTGTTTTTT,CASSQDWQVDTGELFF
TRBJ1-2,TRBD1,TRBV6-4,14,once,TGTGCCAGCAGTGACAACAGGGGAAACTATGGCTACACCTTC,CASSDNRGNYGYTF
TRBJ2-1,TRBD2,TRBV6-5,15,-,TGTGCCAGCAGTCAGCGGGGGAGCTCCTACAATGAGCAGTTCTTC,CASSQRGSSYNEQFF
TRBJ2-3,TRBD2,TRBV2,15,-,TGTGCCAGCAGAGTAAGCGGGAGCCGGACAGATACGCAGTATTTT,CASRVSGSRTDTQYF
TRBJ2-4,TRBD1,TRBV6-6,15,-,TGTGCCAGCAGGACGACAGGGGAAGCCAAAAACATTCAGTACTTC,CASRTTGEAKNIQYF
TRBJ2-7,-,TRBV13,15,-,TGTGCCAGCAGCCCGGGGGCGGGGGTAATCGACGAGCAGTACTTC,CASSPGAGVIDEQYF
TRBJ2-5,-,TRBV18,14,medium-sized,TGTGCCAGCTCACCACCGACCGCAAGAGAGACCCAGTACTTC,CASSPPTARETQYF
TRBJ2-7,-,TRBV10-3,14,-,TGTGCCATCAGTGACCCGGAGGGGGGCACTGAGCAGTACTTC,CAISDPEGGTEQYF
TRBJ1-1,-,TRBV5-1,12,-,TGCGCCAGCAGCTCCCATTACACTGAAGCTTTCTTT,CASSSHYTEAFF
TRBJ2-1,-,TRBV5-6,18,-,TGTGCCAGCAGCTTGAGGGGGCAGGGACTACCTTCCTACAATGAGCAGTTCTTC,CASSLRGQGLPSYNEQFF
TRBJ2-7,-,TRBV27,18,-,TGTGCCAGCAGTTCCCAAAACCCCACAGGGATTTTGGGCTACGAGCAGTACTTC,CASSSQNPTGILGYEQYF
TRBJ2-2,TRBD2,TRBV9,17,-,TGTGCCAGCAGCGCCCGCGGGAGCGGGACGAACACCGGGGAGCTGTTTTTT,CASSARGSGTNTGELFF